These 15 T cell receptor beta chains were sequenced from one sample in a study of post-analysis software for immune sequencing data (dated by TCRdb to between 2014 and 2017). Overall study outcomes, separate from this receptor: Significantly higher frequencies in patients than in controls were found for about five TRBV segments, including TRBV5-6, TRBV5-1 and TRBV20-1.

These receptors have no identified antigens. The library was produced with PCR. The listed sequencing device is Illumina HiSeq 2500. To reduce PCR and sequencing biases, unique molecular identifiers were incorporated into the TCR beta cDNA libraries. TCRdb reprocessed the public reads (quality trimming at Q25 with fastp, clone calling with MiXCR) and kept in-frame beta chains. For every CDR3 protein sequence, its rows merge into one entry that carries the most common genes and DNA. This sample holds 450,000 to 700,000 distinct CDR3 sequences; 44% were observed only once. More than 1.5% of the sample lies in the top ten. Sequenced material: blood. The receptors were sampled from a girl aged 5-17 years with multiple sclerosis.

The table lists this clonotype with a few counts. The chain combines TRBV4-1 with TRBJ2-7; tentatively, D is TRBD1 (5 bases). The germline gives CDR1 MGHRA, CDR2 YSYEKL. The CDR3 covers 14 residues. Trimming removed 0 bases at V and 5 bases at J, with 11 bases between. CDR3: CASSQDKGFNEQYF. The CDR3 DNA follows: TGCGCCAGCAGCCAAGATAAGGGGTTCAACGAGCAGTACTTC.

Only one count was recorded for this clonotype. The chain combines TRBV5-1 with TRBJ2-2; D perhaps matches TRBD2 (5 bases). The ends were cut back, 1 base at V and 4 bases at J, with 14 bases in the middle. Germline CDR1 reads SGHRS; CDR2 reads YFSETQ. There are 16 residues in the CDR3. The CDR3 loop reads CASSLYGERSTGELFF. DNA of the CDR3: TGCGCCAGCAGCTTGTATGGGGAGAGGAGCACCGGGGAGCTGTTTTTT.

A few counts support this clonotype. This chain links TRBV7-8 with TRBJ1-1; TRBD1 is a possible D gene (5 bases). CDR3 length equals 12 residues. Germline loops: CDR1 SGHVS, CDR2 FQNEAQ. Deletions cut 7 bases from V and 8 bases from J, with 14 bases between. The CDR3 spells CASTFGGREAFF. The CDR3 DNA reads TGTGCCAGCACCTTTGGGGGGAGGGAAGCTTTCTTT.

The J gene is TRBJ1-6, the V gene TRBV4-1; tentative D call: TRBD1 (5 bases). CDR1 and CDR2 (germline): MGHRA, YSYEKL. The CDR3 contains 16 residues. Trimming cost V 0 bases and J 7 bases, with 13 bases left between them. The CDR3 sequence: CASSQDDGGRNSPLHF. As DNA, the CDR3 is TGCGCCAGCAGCCAAGATGATGGGGGACGGAATTCACCCCTCCACTTT.

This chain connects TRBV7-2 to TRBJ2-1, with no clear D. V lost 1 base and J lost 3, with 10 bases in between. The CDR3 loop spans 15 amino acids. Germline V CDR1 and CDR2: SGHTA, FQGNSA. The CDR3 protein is CASSLGSGLYNEQFF. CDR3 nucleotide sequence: TGTGCCAGCAGCTTAGGATCGGGTCTCTACAATGAGCAGTTCTTC.

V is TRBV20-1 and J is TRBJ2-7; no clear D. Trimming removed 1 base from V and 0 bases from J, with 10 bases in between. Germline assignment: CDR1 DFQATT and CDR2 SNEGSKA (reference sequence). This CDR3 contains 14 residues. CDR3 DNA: TGCAGTGCTAGAGGCGGCACGAGCTCCTACGAGCAGTACTTC. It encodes CSARGGTSSYEQYF.

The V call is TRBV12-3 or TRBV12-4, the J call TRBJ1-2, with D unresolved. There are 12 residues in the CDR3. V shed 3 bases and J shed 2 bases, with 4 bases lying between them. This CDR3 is CASSFLNYGYTF. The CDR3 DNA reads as TGTGCCAGCAGTTTCCTGAACTATGGCTACACCTTC.

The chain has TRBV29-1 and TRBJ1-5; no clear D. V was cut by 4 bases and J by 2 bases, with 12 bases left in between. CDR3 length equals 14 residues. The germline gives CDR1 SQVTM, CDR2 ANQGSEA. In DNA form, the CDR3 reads TGCAGCGTTGCGGAGGGTTGGGGCAATCAGCCCCAGCATTTT. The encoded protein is CSVAEGWGNQPQHF. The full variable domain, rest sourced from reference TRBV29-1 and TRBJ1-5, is SAVISQKPSRDICQRGTSLTIQCQVDSQVTMMFWYRQQPGQSLTLIATANQGSEATYESGFVIDKFPISRPNLTFSTLTVSNMSPEDSSIYLCSVAEGWGNQPQHFGDGTRLSIL.

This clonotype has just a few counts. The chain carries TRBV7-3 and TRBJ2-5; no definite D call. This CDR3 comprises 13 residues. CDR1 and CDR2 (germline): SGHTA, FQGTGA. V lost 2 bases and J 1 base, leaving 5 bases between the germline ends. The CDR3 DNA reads TGTGCCAGCAGCTTACAGGCCCAAGAGACCCAGTACTTC. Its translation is CASSLQAQETQYF. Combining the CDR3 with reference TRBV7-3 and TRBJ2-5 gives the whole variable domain GAGVSQTPSNKVTEKGKYVELRCDPISGHTALYWYRQSLGQGPEFLIYFQGTGAADDSGLPNDRFFAVRPEGSVSTLKIQRTERGDSAVYLCASSLQAQETQYFGPGTRLLVL.

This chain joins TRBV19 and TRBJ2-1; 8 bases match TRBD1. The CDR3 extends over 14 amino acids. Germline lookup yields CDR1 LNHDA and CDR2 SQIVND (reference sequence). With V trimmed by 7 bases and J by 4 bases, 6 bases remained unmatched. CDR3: CASIGQGNYNEQFF. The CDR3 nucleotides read TGTGCCAGTATAGGACAGGGTAATTACAATGAGCAGTTCTTC.

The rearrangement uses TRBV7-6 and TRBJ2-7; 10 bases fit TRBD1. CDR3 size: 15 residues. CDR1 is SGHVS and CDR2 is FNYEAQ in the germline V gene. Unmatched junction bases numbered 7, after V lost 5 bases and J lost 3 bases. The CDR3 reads CASSPGQGSNYEQYF. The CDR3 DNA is TGTGCCAGCAGCCCGGGACAGGGGAGCAACTACGAGCAGTACTTC.

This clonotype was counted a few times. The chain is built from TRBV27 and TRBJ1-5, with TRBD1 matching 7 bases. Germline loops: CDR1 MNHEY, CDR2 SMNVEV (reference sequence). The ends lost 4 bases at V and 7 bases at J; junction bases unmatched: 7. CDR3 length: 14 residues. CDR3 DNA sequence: TGTGCCAGCAGTTGGGTGGCAGGGGGACAGCCCCAGCATTTT. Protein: CASSWVAGGQPQHF.

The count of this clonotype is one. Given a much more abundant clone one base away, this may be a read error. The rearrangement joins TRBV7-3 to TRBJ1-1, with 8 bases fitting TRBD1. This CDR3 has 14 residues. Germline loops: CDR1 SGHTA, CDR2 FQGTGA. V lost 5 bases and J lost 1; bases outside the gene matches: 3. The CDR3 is CASSQGQANTEAFF. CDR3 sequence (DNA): TGTGCCAGCAGCCAGGGACAGGCGAACACTGAAGCTTTCTTT.

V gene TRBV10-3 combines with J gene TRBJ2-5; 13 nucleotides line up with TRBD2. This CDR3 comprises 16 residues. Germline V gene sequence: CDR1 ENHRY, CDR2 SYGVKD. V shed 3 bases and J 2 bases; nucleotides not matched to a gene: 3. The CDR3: CAISDRTSGRQETQYF. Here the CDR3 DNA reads TGTGCCATCAGTGATAGGACTAGCGGGAGACAAGAGACCCAGTACTTC.

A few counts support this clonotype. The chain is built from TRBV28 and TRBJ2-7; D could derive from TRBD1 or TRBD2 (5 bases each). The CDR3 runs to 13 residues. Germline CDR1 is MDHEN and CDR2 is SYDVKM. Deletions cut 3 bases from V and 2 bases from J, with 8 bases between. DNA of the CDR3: TGTGCCAGCAGTTTTGGGACCCCCTACGAGCAGTACTTC. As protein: CASSFGTPYEQYF.